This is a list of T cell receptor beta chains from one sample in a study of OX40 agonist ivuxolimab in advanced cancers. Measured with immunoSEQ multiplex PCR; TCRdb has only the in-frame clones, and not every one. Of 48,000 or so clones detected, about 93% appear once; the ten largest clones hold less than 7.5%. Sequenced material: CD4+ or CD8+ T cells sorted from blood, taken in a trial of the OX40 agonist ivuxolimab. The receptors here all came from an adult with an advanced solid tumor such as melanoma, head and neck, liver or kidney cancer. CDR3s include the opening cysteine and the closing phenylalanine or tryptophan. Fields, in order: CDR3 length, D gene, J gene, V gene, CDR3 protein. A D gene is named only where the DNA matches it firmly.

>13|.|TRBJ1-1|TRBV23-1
CASSPDPPTEAFF
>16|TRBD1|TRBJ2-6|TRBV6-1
CASSATGLSGANVLTF
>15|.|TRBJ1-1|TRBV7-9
CASSSQTGLNTEAFF
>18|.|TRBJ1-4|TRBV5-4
CASSLGPDIGGTNEKLFF
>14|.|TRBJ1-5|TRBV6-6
CASRAGEANQPQHF
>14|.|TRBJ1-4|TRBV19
CASSIDLADEKLFF
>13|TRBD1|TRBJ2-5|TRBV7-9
CASRPGGRETQYF
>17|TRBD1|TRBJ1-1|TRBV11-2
CASSHPGDRGFDTEAFF
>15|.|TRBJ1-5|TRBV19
CASSIQLGGNQPQHF
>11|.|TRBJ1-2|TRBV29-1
CSVEGGDGYTF
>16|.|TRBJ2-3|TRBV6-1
CASSDAPGGGSDTQYF
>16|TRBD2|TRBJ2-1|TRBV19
CASSAPRAGGPGEQFF
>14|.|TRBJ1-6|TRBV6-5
CATTRLNYNSPLHF
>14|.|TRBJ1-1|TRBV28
CASSQNPLGTEAFF
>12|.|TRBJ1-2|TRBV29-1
CSGAGVNYGYTF